The 24 T cell receptor beta chains presented below share a single source sample, sequenced in a study of blood T cell repertoires in COVID-19. Profiling relied on immunoSEQ multiplex PCR, and the TCRdb table lists in-frame clones only, not all of them. Seen here are tens of thousands of clones, roughly nine tenths observed once, and the top ten hold 4.5% to 6%. The sample consisted of peripheral blood. These receptors all stem from a man aged 45-65 years with active or convalescent COVID-19.

The genes are TRBV28 and TRBJ2-3; 8 positions match TRBD1. The ends lost 7 bases at V and 1 base at J; junction bases unmatched: 10. Germline loops: CDR1 MDHEN, CDR2 SYDVKM. CDR3 size: 16 residues. CDR3 sequence: CASTPSRTGRTDTQYF. Written as DNA, the CDR3 is TGTGCCAGCACCCCCAGCAGGACAGGGCGCACAGATACGCAGTATTTT.

J is TRBJ2-7 and V is TRBV2; 10 bases match TRBD2. Germline V lookup: CDR1 SNHLY, CDR2 FYNNEI. CDR3 length: 16 residues. Unmatched junction bases numbered 7, after V lost 2 bases and J lost 3 bases. Written as DNA, the CDR3 is TGTGCCAGCAGTGAAAATAAGCGGGGGGGAAACTACGAGCAGTACGTC. Translated: CASSENKRGGNYEQYV.

V usage is TRBV10-3 and J usage is TRBJ1-6; 8 bases fit TRBD1. The CDR3 is 17 amino acids. V shed 2 bases, J shed 10 bases, and the junction held 13 bases outside the gene matches. CDR1 is ENHRY and CDR2 is SYGVKD in the germline V gene. The CDR3 is CAISERPMTGDGSPLHF. The CDR3 DNA follows: TGTGCCATCAGTGAGAGGCCCATGACAGGGGACGGGTCACCCCTCCACTTT.

The chain uses TRBV7-2 and TRBJ2-2; a weak D match, TRBD1 (7 bases). Looked up from germline, CDR1 is SGHTA and CDR2 is FQGNSA. The CDR3 sequence is 15 residues long. Trimming left V 3 bases short and J 4 bases short, with 12 bases between. For the CDR3, the DNA is TGTGCCAGCAGCTTGAGTCAGGGGGGCACCGGGGAGCTGTTTTTT. As protein: CASSLSQGGTGELFF.

The chain carries TRBV6-1 and TRBJ2-3; 11 bases line up with TRBD2. Germline CDR1 reads MNHNS; CDR2 reads SASEGT. The CDR3 spans 16 residues. J was trimmed by 2 bases and V by 1 base; bases with no gene match: 2. In DNA, the CDR3 is TGTGCCAGCAGTGAAGGACTAGCGGGGTCCACAGATACGCAGTATTTT. Its translation: CASSEGLAGSTDTQYF.

CDR3 nucleotides: TGTGCCAGCAGACAACGGGGGGTTAGCACAGATACGCAGTATTTT. This codes for CASRQRGVSTDTQYF. The chain combines TRBV6-4 with TRBJ2-3; TRBD2 matches 7 bases. Losses at the gene ends were 6 bases for V and 0 bases for J; bases not matched to a gene: 6. CDR3 length: 15 residues. Per the germline V gene, CDR1 is MRHNA and CDR2 is SNTAGT.

The chain couples TRBV3-1 (or the pseudogene TRBV3-2) to TRBJ1-2; D possibly corresponds to TRBD1 (6 bases). The germline CDR1 and CDR2 sequences are LGHDT and YNNKEL (reference sequence). V gave up 3 bases and J gave up 7 bases, with 12 bases separating them. The CDR3 has 13 residues. The CDR3 sequence: CASSQARQVGYTF. The CDR3 DNA follows: TGTGCCAGCAGCCAGGCCCGACAGGTTGGCTACACCTTC.

J is TRBJ2-2 and V is TRBV7-8; D may be TRBD1 (5 bases). Looked up from germline, CDR1 is SGHVS and CDR2 is FQNEAQ. V lost 3 bases and J lost 0, with 8 bases in between. This CDR3 has 15 amino acids. The DNA of the CDR3 is TGTGCCAGCAGCTTTTCGACAGCGAACACCGGGGAGCTGTTTTTT. It specifies CASSFSTANTGELFF.

V is TRBV28 and J is TRBJ2-7; 12 bases align to TRBD1. Trimming removed 8 bases from V and 6 bases from J; junction bases left unmatched: 2. Germline-derived CDR1 and CDR2 are MDHEN and SYDVKM. The CDR3 loop spans 12 amino acids. The DNA of the CDR3 is TGTGCCAGCGGGACAGGGGGCTCCGAGCAGTACGTC. Amino acids: CASGTGGSEQYV.

This chain connects TRBV5-4 to TRBJ2-3; the match to TRBD2 covers 12 bases. The germline gives CDR1 SGHNT, CDR2 YYREEE (reference sequence). The CDR3 contains 15 residues. The ends lost 4 bases at V and 4 bases at J; junction bases unmatched: 4. DNA for the CDR3: TGTGCCAGCAGCAAGGGACTAGCGGGCTCAGATACGCAGTATTTT. Its translation: CASSKGLAGSDTQYF.

CDR3 region: CASSSGQGAKGTQYF. As DNA, the CDR3 is TGTGCCAGTAGTTCCGGGCAGGGGGCGAAGGGGACGCAGTATTTT. The chain carries TRBV19 and TRBJ2-3, with 8 bases lining up with TRBD1. This CDR3 contains 15 residues. The J segment lost 9 bases and the V segment lost 5 bases, leaving 13 bases of the junction unmatched. Germline CDR1 is LNHDA and CDR2 is SQIVND (reference sequence).

The chain recombines TRBV30 with TRBJ2-5, with TRBD2 matching 15 bases. CDR3 size: 16 residues. Germline loops: CDR1 GTSNPN, CDR2 SVGIG (reference sequence). J was trimmed by 5 bases and V by 2 bases; bases with no gene match: 6. The CDR3 region is CAWSHGLAGGEETQYF. CDR3 bases: TGTGCCTGGAGTCACGGACTAGCGGGGGGGGAGGAGACCCAGTACTTC.

This clone was found a few times. The chain carries TRBV6-5 and TRBJ2-1, with 9 positions matching TRBD1. This CDR3 spans 15 amino acids. V trimming: 5 bases; J trimming: 4 bases; junction bases outside the gene matches: 6. Germline loops: CDR1 MNHEY, CDR2 SVGAGI. The CDR3 DNA sequence: TGTGCCAGCAGTCCCGGGACAGGGCATTACAATGAGCAGTTCTTC. This encodes CASSPGTGHYNEQFF.

V usage is TRBV27 and J usage is TRBJ2-3; D might be TRBD2 (11 bases). The germline V gene has CDR1 MNHEY and CDR2 SMNVEV (reference sequence). This CDR3 has 19 amino acids. Trimming shortened V by 5 bases and J by 3 bases, and 27 bases separated the two germline ends. The chain's CDR3 is CASSIDRGLAGGLTDTQYF. The CDR3 coding sequence is TGTGCCAGCAGTATCGACAGGGGGCTAGCGGGGGGTTTGACAGATACGCAGTATTTT.

The V gene is TRBV7-9, the J gene TRBJ2-5, with 7 bases aligning to TRBD1. The junction had 8 bases not matched to a gene; V was cut back by 3 bases and J by 4 bases. This CDR3 contains 15 residues. Germline-derived CDR1 and CDR2 are SEHNR and FQNEAQ (reference sequence). Written as DNA, the CDR3 is TGTGCCAGCAGCTTGCGTCAGGGGGTACGAGAGACCCAGTACTTC. The encoded protein is CASSLRQGVRETQYF.

The chain has TRBV7-2 and TRBJ2-5; 12 nucleotides agree with TRBD2. V lost 2 bases, J lost 5 bases, and 12 bases stayed unmatched. Germline values: CDR1 SGHTA, CDR2 FQGNSA. This CDR3 contains 18 residues. CDR3 DNA: TGTGCCAGCAGCTTAATGCTAGCGGGGGGGCCCCACAGGGAGACCCAGTACTTC. This translates into CASSLMLAGGPHRETQYF.

The chain combines TRBV6-2 or TRBV6-3 with TRBJ2-3; D is possibly TRBD2 (5 bases). This CDR3 comprises 16 residues. CDR1 and CDR2 (germline): MNHEY, SVGEGT. V gave up 4 bases and J gave up 1 base, with 15 bases separating them. This chain's CDR3 is CASSFPGLAGTDTQYF. CDR3 in DNA: TGTGCCAGCAGTTTTCCCGGGCTAGCCGGCACAGATACGCAGTATTTT.

The rearrangement joins TRBV4-3 to TRBJ1-2; 7 bases align to TRBD1. Unmatched junction bases numbered 6, after V lost 4 bases and J lost 4 bases. This CDR3 contains 14 residues. The germline V gene has CDR1 LGHNA and CDR2 YSLEER. CDR3 region: CASSPIRDSYGYTF. The CDR3 nucleotides are TGCGCCAGCAGCCCTATCCGGGACAGCTATGGCTACACCTTC.

V is TRBV7-2 and J is TRBJ2-3, with D possibly being TRBD2 (5 bases). CDR1 is SGHTA and CDR2 is FQGNSA in the germline V gene. V was trimmed by 4 bases and J by 8 bases, leaving 13 bases between them. The CDR3 extends over 13 amino acids. This CDR3 is CASSSELSGTQYF. CDR3 nucleotides: TGTGCCAGCAGCTCCGAGCTAAGCGGTACGCAGTATTTT.

The rearrangement uses TRBV2 and TRBJ2-1; TRBD2 might be the D (6 bases). The CDR3 totals 13 residues. The germline V and J ends were trimmed by 7 bases and 9 bases, with 16 bases remaining between them. Germline lookup yields CDR1 SNHLY and CDR2 FYNNEI. The CDR3: CASTVEGRGEQFF. CDR3 DNA: TGTGCCAGCACCGTCGAGGGGCGGGGTGAGCAGTTCTTC. The full variable domain, with the rest looked up from reference TRBV2 and TRBJ2-1, is EPEVTQTPSHQVTQMGQEVILRCVPISNHLYFYWYRQILGQKVEFLVSFYNNEISEKSEIFDDQFSVERPDGSNFTLKIRSTKLEDSAMYFCASTVEGRGEQFFGPGTRLTVL.

The rearrangement links TRBV2 to TRBJ2-2, with a weak D call TRBD2 (7 bases). CDR1 SNHLY and CDR2 FYNNEI come from the germline V gene. The CDR3 has 14 residues. V was trimmed by 4 bases and J by 7 bases, leaving 13 bases between them. The CDR3 coding sequence is TGTGCCAGCAGTGGAGGGGGGGGCGGCGGGGAGCTGTTTTTT. Its protein product is CASSGGGGGGELFF.

The V call is TRBV6-5, the J call TRBJ1-1; a weak D match, TRBD1 (5 bases). CDR3 size: 14 residues. Germline CDR1 MNHEY, CDR2 SVGAGI. V gave up 4 bases and J gave up 7 bases, with 16 bases separating them. The CDR3 sequence: CASSLTVTVIEAFF. For the CDR3, the DNA is TGTGCCAGCAGTTTGACAGTAACCGTAATTGAAGCTTTCTTT.

This clone was counted a single time. This chain joins TRBV5-1 and TRBJ2-3; 7 positions match TRBD1. The CDR3 loop spans 16 amino acids. Trimming took 4 bases from V and 4 from J; bases not matched to a gene: 12. CDR1 SGHRS and CDR2 YFSETQ come from the germline V gene. The CDR3 spells CASSPQGATGSDTQYF. The CDR3 DNA reads TGCGCCAGCAGCCCGCAGGGTGCGACAGGGTCAGATACGCAGTATTTT.

The rearrangement uses TRBV18 and TRBJ1-5; D is ambiguous. Trimming stripped 2 bases from V and 6 bases from J, with 8 bases between. Germline assignment: CDR1 KGHSH and CDR2 LQKENI. CDR3 size: 13 residues. Written as DNA, the CDR3 is TGTGCCAGCTCACCAGAGTGGAGTCAGCCCCAGCATTTT. Translated: CASSPEWSQPQHF.